Given below is one TCR beta chain in context. Its antigen is still unknown. This specimen belongs to a study of T cell repertoires in cytomegalovirus infection. Study at large: Public TCR beta signatures provided an indication of both CMV infection and a matching HLA type. Study results and limitations: Summed frequency of public TCR beta families distinguished CMV carriers with the relevant HLA. The study found HLA-C-restricted CMV-specific TCR beta clonotypes dominating the ex vivo response.

The CDR3 extends over 15 amino acids. Trimming stripped 0 bases from V and 5 bases from J, with 11 bases between. From germline, CDR1 is MNHEY and CDR2 SVGEGT. TCRdb analysed the reads with MiXCR anew, one entry per CDR3 protein. The sample consists of approximately 350,000 distinct CDR3 sequences, just under 35% of them appearing once. The TCR sequence derives from a human donor in good health (CMV status not recorded). Some clones in this sample may be carry-over from other donors' samples. The sequencing used cultured PBMCs, collected from culture after CMV antigen stimulation. This chain connects TRBV6-2 or TRBV6-3 to TRBJ1-5; tentative D call: TRBD1 (5 bases). The CDR3: CASSYSLDRDQPQHF. As DNA, the CDR3 is TGTGCCAGCAGTTACTCCCTTGACAGAGATCAGCCCCAGCATTTT.